This T cell receptor beta chain originates from a study of blood T cell repertoires in COVID-19. Overall study context: COVID-19 samples, acute and convalescent, were from the United States, Italy and Spain. The analysed material was cDNA or gDNA that came from T cells, B-cell-depleted T cells, or PBMCs.

Original handling: Nucleated cell number was recorded as an estimate derived from reference gene primer amplification. This table comes from immunoSEQ multiplex PCR, and its TCRdb copy is limited to in-frame clones, with some not included. That table is the source of V, J and clone size, and D and trimming were worked out from the DNA. In the table there are roughly 120,000 clones, roughly nine tenths of which are singletons. The germline V and J ends were trimmed by 8 bases and 6 bases, with 23 bases remaining between them. CDR3 length: 17 residues. The source material was peripheral blood. The rearrangement uses TRBV23-1 and TRBJ1-6, with TRBD1 as a possible D gene (5 bases). TRBV23-1 is labeled an ORF, and its function is uncertain. This receptor was taken from a man aged 45 to 65 with active COVID-19. The CDR3: CASPQGAVGNLNSPLHF. In DNA form, the CDR3 reads TGCGCCAGCCCTCAAGGGGCTGTAGGGAACCTTAATTCACCCCTCCACTTT.